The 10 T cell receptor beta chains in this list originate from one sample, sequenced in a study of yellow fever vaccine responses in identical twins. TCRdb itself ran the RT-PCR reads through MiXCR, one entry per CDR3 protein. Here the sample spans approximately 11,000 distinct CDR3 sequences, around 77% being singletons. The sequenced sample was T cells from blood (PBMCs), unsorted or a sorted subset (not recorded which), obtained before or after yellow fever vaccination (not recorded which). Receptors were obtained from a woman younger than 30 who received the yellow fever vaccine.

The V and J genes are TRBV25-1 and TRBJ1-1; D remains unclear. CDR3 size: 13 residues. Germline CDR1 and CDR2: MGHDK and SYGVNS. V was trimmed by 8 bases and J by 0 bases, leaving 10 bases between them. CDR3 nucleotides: TGTGCCAGCTCCGTGGCGGTGAACACTGAAGCTTTCTTT. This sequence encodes CASSVAVNTEAFF.

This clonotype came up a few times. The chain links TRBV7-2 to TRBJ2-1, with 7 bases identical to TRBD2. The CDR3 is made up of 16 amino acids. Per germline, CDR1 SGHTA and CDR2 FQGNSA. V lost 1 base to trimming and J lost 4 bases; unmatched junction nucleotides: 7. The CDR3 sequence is CASSLGFGRPYNEQFF. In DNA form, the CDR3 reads TGTGCCAGCAGCTTAGGTTTCGGGAGGCCATACAATGAGCAGTTCTTC.

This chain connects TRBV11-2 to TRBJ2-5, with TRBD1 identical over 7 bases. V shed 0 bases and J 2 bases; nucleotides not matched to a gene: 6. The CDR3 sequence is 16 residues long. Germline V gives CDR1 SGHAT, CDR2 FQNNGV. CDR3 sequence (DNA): TGTGCCAGCAGCTTAGAGACAGGGAACCTACAAGAGACCCAGTACTTC. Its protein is CASSLETGNLQETQYF.

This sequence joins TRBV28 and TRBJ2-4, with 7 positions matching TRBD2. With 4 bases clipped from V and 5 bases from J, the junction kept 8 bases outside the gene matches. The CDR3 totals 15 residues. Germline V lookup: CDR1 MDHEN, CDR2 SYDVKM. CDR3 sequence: CASSWGGGYENIQYF. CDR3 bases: TGTGCCAGCAGTTGGGGCGGGGGATACGAAAACATTCAGTACTTC.

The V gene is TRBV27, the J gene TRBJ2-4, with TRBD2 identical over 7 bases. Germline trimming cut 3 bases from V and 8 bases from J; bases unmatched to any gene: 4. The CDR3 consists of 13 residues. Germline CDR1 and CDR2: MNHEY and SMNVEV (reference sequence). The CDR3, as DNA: TGTGCCAGCAGTTTTAGGGGAGGGCACATTCAGTACTTC. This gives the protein CASSFRGGHIQYF.

The CDR3 loop reads CASSHLDRGRGEAFF. The CDR3 DNA sequence: TGTGCCAGCAGTCACCTCGACAGGGGGCGAGGTGAAGCTTTCTTT. The gene calls are TRBV6-5 and TRBJ1-1; TRBD1 aligns across 10 bases. Trimming cost V 5 bases and J 7 bases; bases outside gene matches: 10. CDR3 length: 15 amino acids. Germline V gene sequence: CDR1 MNHEY, CDR2 SVGAGI.

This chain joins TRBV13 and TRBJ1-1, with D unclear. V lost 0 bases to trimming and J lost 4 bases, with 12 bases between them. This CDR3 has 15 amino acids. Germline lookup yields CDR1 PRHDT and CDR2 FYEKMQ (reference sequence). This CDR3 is CASSLGPEYGTEAFF. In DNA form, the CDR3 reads TGTGCCAGCAGCTTAGGGCCAGAATACGGCACTGAAGCTTTCTTT.

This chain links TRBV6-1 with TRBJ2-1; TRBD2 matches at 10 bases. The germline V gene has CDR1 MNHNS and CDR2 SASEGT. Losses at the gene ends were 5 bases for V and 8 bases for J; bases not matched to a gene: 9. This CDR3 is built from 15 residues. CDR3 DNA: TGTGCCAGCAGTCAGACTAGCGGGTCCCCCCATGAGCAGTTCTTC. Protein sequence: CASSQTSGSPHEQFF.

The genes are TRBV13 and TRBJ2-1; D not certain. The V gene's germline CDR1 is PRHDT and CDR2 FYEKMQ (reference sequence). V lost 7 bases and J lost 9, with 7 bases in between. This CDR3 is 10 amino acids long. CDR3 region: CASTVREQFF. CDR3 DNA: TGTGCCAGCACCGTACGTGAGCAGTTCTTC.

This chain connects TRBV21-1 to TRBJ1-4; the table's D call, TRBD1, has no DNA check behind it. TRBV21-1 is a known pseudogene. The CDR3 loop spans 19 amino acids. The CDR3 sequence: CASSTRGTGLMLTNEKLFF. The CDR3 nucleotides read TGTGCCAGCAGCACCCGCGGGACAGGGTTAATGTTAACTAATGAAAAACTGTTTTTT.